The T cell receptor beta chain under discussion was sequenced for a study of metastatic and nonmetastatic thyroid tumors. Study-level information: Across blood and tumor or nodule tissue, repertoires from malignant and benign thyroid patients were compared with one another.

The entire patient cohort was treatment-naive prior to thyroid surgery. Worth noting for this clone: Antigen: not known.

Regarding the study as a whole: In blood and tumor, TCR beta diversity was reportedly significantly higher in malignant thyroid tumors than in benign nodules.

Study processing details: Built for papillary thyroid cancer, a distant-metastasis classifier drew on CDR3 differences across clinicopathological groups. TCRdb redid the clone calls on the PCR reads using MiXCR. TCRdb's processing, not the study's, gives the V and J calls here. The top ten clones hold 9.5% to 12% of a sample with some 14,000 clones, about a quarter of them seen once. Per the germline V gene, CDR1 is SGHTA and CDR2 is FQGTGA. The CDR3 runs 14 residues. J lost 1 base, V lost 7 bases, and 6 bases had no gene match. The sample taken for sequencing was tumor tissue. This sequence joins TRBV7-3 and TRBJ1-1; TRBD1 matches 7 bases. The clonotype was recovered from a female donor with papillary thyroid cancer or a benign thyroid nodule (not recorded which). Some clones in this sample may be carry-over from other donors' samples. The CDR3 nucleotides are TGTGCCAGCATAAAAGACAGGGAGAACACTGAAGCTTTCTTT. Its protein is CASIKDRENTEAFF.